One sample yielded the 7 T cell receptor beta chains listed below, sequenced in a study of T-cell memory formation after mild COVID-19. TCRdb used MiXCR to reprocess the 5' RACE reads, holding one entry per CDR3 protein. The sample has 300,000 to 400,000 distinct CDR3 sequences; approximately 29% are singletons. What was sequenced was PBMCs or a T cell subset sorted from them (not recorded which). These receptors came from an adult woman who had mild COVID-19 (a few samples of this study predate the infection). Cell type and time point are not known.

The rearrangement joins TRBV7-2 to TRBJ1-6; 7 nucleotides align to TRBD1. V lost 10 bases to trimming and J lost 7 bases; unmatched junction nucleotides: 10. This CDR3 contains 14 residues. The germline CDR1 and CDR2 sequences are SGHTA and FQGNSA. CDR3 sequence reads: CAIQGLGGNSPLHF. Here the CDR3 DNA reads TGTGCCATACAGGGGCTCGGTGGGAATTCACCCCTCCACTTT.

This chain uses TRBV7-3 with TRBJ2-2; D uncertain. The CDR3 consists of 15 residues. Between the trimmed V and J ends, which lost 5 bases and 4 bases, there was a span of 14 bases. Per the germline V gene, CDR1 is SGHTA and CDR2 is FQGTGA. The CDR3 region is CASSKDPDTTGELFF. The DNA for the CDR3 is TGTGCCAGCAGCAAGGACCCAGACACCACCGGGGAGCTGTTTTTT.

The chain is built from TRBV6-5 and TRBJ2-7; TRBD1 or TRBD2 may be the D gene (5 bases each). Germline CDR1 and CDR2: MNHEY and SVGAGI. The CDR3 loop spans 18 amino acids. The ends were cut back, 1 base at V and 0 bases at J, with 19 bases in the middle. CDR3 residues: CASSYFGDSAGSSYEQYF. CDR3 nucleotide sequence: TGTGCCAGCAGTTACTTTGGGGATAGTGCAGGGAGCTCCTACGAGCAGTACTTC.

The chain joins TRBV6-6 to TRBJ1-2, with D perhaps TRBD1 (6 bases). Germline-derived CDR1 and CDR2 are MNHNY and SVGAGI (reference sequence). This CDR3 contains 13 residues. V dropped 2 bases and J dropped 8 bases, with 12 bases sitting between them. CDR3 sequence: CASSYEGGRGYTF. The CDR3 DNA follows: TGTGCCAGCAGTTACGAGGGGGGAAGAGGCTACACCTTC.

The CDR3 bases are TGTGCCAGCAGCGTCCGGACAGAGAACACCGGGGAGCTGTTTTTT. Translation: CASSVRTENTGELFF. The J gene is TRBJ2-2, the V gene TRBV9; the D gene is possibly TRBD1 (6 bases). V lost 2 bases, J lost 1 base, and 9 bases lay in between. Germline CDR1 SGDLS, CDR2 YYNGEE. This CDR3 has 15 residues.

This chain links TRBV29-1 with TRBJ1-1, with D unclear. Germline-derived CDR1 and CDR2 are SQVTM and ANQGSEA. CDR3 length: 12 amino acids. V was cut by 3 bases and J by 0 bases, with 5 bases left in between. CDR3 DNA: TGCAGCGTTGACTACTTGAACACTGAAGCTTTCTTT. Translating gives CSVDYLNTEAFF.

This clonotype was picked up one time. This rearrangement joins TRBV7-2 to TRBJ2-1; tentative D call: TRBD2 (6 bases). Germline V gene data show CDR1 as SGHTA and CDR2 as FQGNSA. Trimming cost V 5 bases and J 9 bases, with 11 bases left between them. The CDR3 has 12 residues. CDR3: CASSQGGAEQFF. The CDR3 nucleotides are TGTGCCAGCAGCCAAGGCGGGGCTGAGCAGTTCTTC.